Listed below are T cell receptor beta chains from one sample, sequenced in a study of OX40 agonist ivuxolimab in advanced cancers. The assay was immunoSEQ multiplex PCR, and TCRdb's table has in-frame clones only and misses some. Of about 20,000 clones listed, 65% to 90% are singletons. The source material was CD4+ or CD8+ T cells sorted from blood, sampled in a trial of the OX40 agonist ivuxolimab. These receptors were obtained from an adult with an advanced solid tumor such as melanoma, head and neck, liver or kidney cancer. The CDR3 runs from the conserved cysteine through the conserved F or W.

v_call: TRBV7-6; cdr3_aa: CASSPSTDYEQYF
v_call: TRBV27; cdr3_aa: CASSRFKSATEAFF
v_call: TRBV19; cdr3_aa: CASKISGGITEAFF
v_call: TRBV29-1; cdr3_aa: CSVEPRETYGYTF
v_call: TRBV29-1; cdr3_aa: CSATSGRVEQYF
v_call: TRBV2; cdr3_aa: CASSEWTSYGEQYF
v_call: TRBV4-2; cdr3_aa: CASSQRSGGTYEQYF
v_call: TRBV9; cdr3_aa: CASSGRVYTF
v_call: TRBV6-6; cdr3_aa: CASTGAKRAYEQYF
v_call: TRBV11-2; cdr3_aa: CASSLRSAVDGYTF
v_call: TRBV27; cdr3_aa: CASSLSGIHPYDEQFF
v_call: TRBV19; cdr3_aa: CASSLDSMPGQPQHF
v_call: TRBV6-6; cdr3_aa: CASSRGDRYYGYTF
v_call: TRBV7-9; cdr3_aa: CASSTLISGFYGYTF
v_call: TRBV4-1; cdr3_aa: CASSQEEGLDTEAFF
v_call: TRBV27; cdr3_aa: CASSAAAVRGATEAFF
v_call: TRBV6-6; cdr3_aa: CASSWTGPGGEKLFF
v_call: TRBV21-1; cdr3_aa: CASSSRAGVDYNEQFF
v_call: TRBV15; cdr3_aa: CATSRARTTENTDTQYF
v_call: TRBV6-6; cdr3_aa: CASSYSEGALTEAFF
v_call: TRBV25-1; cdr3_aa: CASSEYDTGTYNEQFF
v_call: TRBV7-9; cdr3_aa: CASSPRAQGVTYEQYF
v_call: TRBV6-5; cdr3_aa: CASSLVPSDEQYF
v_call: TRBV4-2; cdr3_aa: CASSQEAHYEQYF
v_call: TRBV5-1; cdr3_aa: CASSLVRALNTEAFF
v_call: TRBV10-1; cdr3_aa: CASSESGGYESGELFF
v_call: TRBV29-1; cdr3_aa: CSVEGLAGGTYEQYF
v_call: TRBV19; cdr3_aa: CASSPLRGLDEQFF
v_call: TRBV9; cdr3_aa: CASSLTGTTNYEQYF
v_call: TRBV10-1; cdr3_aa: CASSEYWWGLVGTGELFF
v_call: TRBV6-5; cdr3_aa: CASSSPGDYEQYF
v_call: TRBV5-1; cdr3_aa: CASSHKTGLVYNEQFF
v_call: TRBV29-1; cdr3_aa: CSVENLAEAFF
v_call: TRBV30; cdr3_aa: CAWSPDTETGELFF
v_call: TRBV6-5; cdr3_aa: CASGTLTYEQYF
v_call: TRBV11-3; cdr3_aa: CASSSAGGNYHEQYF
v_call: TRBV2; cdr3_aa: CASSGYGGTYEQYF
v_call: TRBV25-1; cdr3_aa: CATIRTGEDEQFF
v_call: TRBV7-9; cdr3_aa: CASSLAQNEQYF
v_call: TRBV7-6; cdr3_aa: CASSGTSGEFIGELFF
v_call: TRBV11-3; cdr3_aa: CASSLAGAGETQYF
v_call: TRBV5-1; cdr3_aa: CASSFLGQPNEKLFF
v_call: TRBV11-2; cdr3_aa: CASSFTGGSTGELFF
v_call: TRBV7-9; cdr3_aa: CASSSTVAGFSYEQYF
v_call: TRBV6-5; cdr3_aa: CASATQVPSSNEQFF
v_call: TRBV7-6; cdr3_aa: CASSLFEGNYGYTF
v_call: TRBV11-2; cdr3_aa: CASSSSGQGVHEQYF
v_call: TRBV11-2; cdr3_aa: CASSYTGTAHYGYTF
v_call: TRBV7-9; cdr3_aa: CASSFRDPLYGYTF
v_call: TRBV11-2; cdr3_aa: CASSLDQFNPTGGEEGYTF
v_call: TRBV6-4; cdr3_aa: CASSDEAGGLYNEQFF
v_call: TRBV6-5; cdr3_aa: CASSIATEAFF
v_call: TRBV6-6; cdr3_aa: CASSYGGGELFF
v_call: TRBV7-6; cdr3_aa: CASSLDGNYGYTF
v_call: TRBV9; cdr3_aa: CASSQEGGRSYEQYF
v_call: TRBV5-6; cdr3_aa: CASSLGRAYSNQPQHF
v_call: TRBV7-9; cdr3_aa: CASSLGPSEQFF
v_call: TRBV6-5; cdr3_aa: CASSLGQKNEKLFF
v_call: TRBV28; cdr3_aa: CASSSRDRPLNNYGYTF